The rows below give T cell receptor beta chains drawn from one sample of a study of post-analysis software for immune sequencing data. TCRdb re-derived calls from the PCR reads in MiXCR, one entry per CDR3 protein. The sample holds roughly 400,000 distinct CDR3 sequences, approximately 38% seen once. Sequenced: blood. Receptors originate from a girl aged 2 to 9 with multiple sclerosis. Both conserved end residues are part of each CDR3. D genes are given only for firm matches. Clone size is shown for a subset of rows, as once, few, many or a class of expanded clone.

D	J	size	V	DNA	CDR3
-	TRBJ2-7	-	TRBV7-6	TGTGCCAGCAGCGCAAGCGATGGGGGAGTCTACGAGCAGTACTTC	CASSASDGGVYEQYF
-	TRBJ2-7	-	TRBV3-1	TGTGCCAGCAGCCAAGATATTCTAGCCTGGGGCGAGCAGTACTTC	CASSQDILAWGEQYF
-	TRBJ2-3	many	TRBV6-5	TGTGCCAGCAGTTACTACCGGGTTGCAGCGAGCACAGATACGCAGTATTTT	CASSYYRVAASTDTQYF
TRBD1	TRBJ2-1	once	TRBV5-1	TGCGCCAGCAGCCCAGGGGGCGTGCACAGTGAGCAGTTCTTC	CASSPGGVHSEQFF
-	TRBJ2-7	-	TRBV28	TGTGCCAGCACCCTATTTAGCGGATCCTACGAGCAGTACTTC	CASTLFSGSYEQYF
TRBD1	TRBJ2-1	-	TRBV7-3	TGTGCCAGCAGCTTAAACAGGGGTAACAATGAGCAGTTCTTC	CASSLNRGNNEQFF
-	TRBJ1-6	-	TRBV6-6	TGTGCCAGCAGTTGGTCCTATAATTCACCCCTCCACTTT	CASSWSYNSPLHF
TRBD1	TRBJ2-3	-	TRBV13	TGTGCCAGCAGCTCCCGGGACAGATCTAGCACAGATACGCAGTATTTT	CASSSRDRSSTDTQYF
TRBD1	TRBJ2-4	-	TRBV6-6	TGTGCCAGCAGTTACCTTAGCAGGGGGACCAAAAACATTCAGTACTTC	CASSYLSRGTKNIQYF
-	TRBJ2-3	once	TRBV5-1	TGCGCCAGCAGTAATATCAGAACAGATACGCAGTATTTT	CASSNIRTDTQYF
-	TRBJ2-2	-	TRBV6-2/TRBV6-3	TGTGCCAGCAATGAGACTCCCACCGGGGAGCTGTTTTTT	CASNETPTGELFF
TRBD2	TRBJ2-1	-	TRBV3-1	TGTGCCAGCAGCCAAGATCTGCACTCCCCTCTGGCGGGGGTCAATGAGCAGTTCTTC	CASSQDLHSPLAGVNEQFF